The 5 T cell receptor beta chains below all came from one sample that was sequenced in a study of blood T cell repertoires in COVID-19. Generated by immunoSEQ multiplex PCR, the TCRdb table keeps only in-frame clones and is missing some. The repertoire has some 100,000 clones, about 90% of them found once; the top ten carry about 7.6%. The specimen was peripheral blood. These receptors all stem from a woman between 70 and 85 years old with acute or convalescent COVID-19.

The chain combines TRBV7-2 with TRBJ1-2; weak D call: TRBD1 (6 bases). Trimming cost V 5 bases and J 2 bases, with 21 bases left between them. This CDR3 is built from 17 residues. Germline V gene lookup returns CDR1 SGHTA and CDR2 FQGNSA. The CDR3 loop reads CASSGGGAGVRNYGYTF. The CDR3 DNA reads as TGTGCCAGCAGCGGGGGTGGGGCAGGGGTCCGGAACTATGGCTACACCTTC.

This chain connects TRBV6-6 to TRBJ1-1; maybe TRBD1 (5 bases). The V end was cut by 4 bases, the J end by 1 base, with 7 bases between. Germline V gene data show CDR1 as MNHNY and CDR2 as SVGAGI (reference sequence). The CDR3 contains 13 residues. The CDR3 sequence: CASSSTGNTEAFF. Written as DNA, the CDR3 is TGTGCCAGCAGTTCTACAGGGAACACTGAAGCTTTCTTT.

The rearrangement uses TRBV3-1 (or the pseudogene TRBV3-2) and TRBJ2-1, with 9 bases matching TRBD1. CDR3 length: 15 residues. The germline gives CDR1 LGHDT, CDR2 YNNKEL (reference sequence). With V trimmed by 4 bases and J by 8 bases, 9 bases remained unmatched. Here the CDR3 reads CASSRSGQGIDEQFF. As DNA, the CDR3 is TGTGCCAGCAGCCGGAGCGGACAGGGGATCGATGAGCAGTTCTTC.

The sample holds one count of this clone. This chain connects TRBV7-3 to TRBJ2-3; D is ambiguous. CDR3 size: 14 residues. CDR1 and CDR2 (germline): SGHTA, FQGTGA. Trimming pared 2 bases from V and 2 bases from J, leaving 8 bases between. The CDR3 DNA reads as TGTGCCAGCAGCTTAGGGCCCGACACAGATACGCAGTATTTT. The encoded protein is CASSLGPDTDTQYF. Supplemented by reference TRBV7-3 and TRBJ2-3, the full variable domain reads GAGVSQTPSNKVTEKGKYVELRCDPISGHTALYWYRQSLGQGPEFLIYFQGTGAADDSGLPNDRFFAVRPEGSVSTLKIQRTERGDSAVYLCASSLGPDTDTQYFGPGTRLTVL.

This rearrangement joins TRBV5-1 to TRBJ2-1, with 9 nucleotides matching TRBD1. Germline CDR1 SGHRS, CDR2 YFSETQ. The CDR3 spans 16 residues. V lost 4 bases and J lost 3; bases outside the gene matches: 8. This chain's CDR3 is CASSPLQGAVYNEQFF. The CDR3 DNA follows: TGCGCCAGCAGCCCCTTACAGGGGGCCGTCTACAATGAGCAGTTCTTC.